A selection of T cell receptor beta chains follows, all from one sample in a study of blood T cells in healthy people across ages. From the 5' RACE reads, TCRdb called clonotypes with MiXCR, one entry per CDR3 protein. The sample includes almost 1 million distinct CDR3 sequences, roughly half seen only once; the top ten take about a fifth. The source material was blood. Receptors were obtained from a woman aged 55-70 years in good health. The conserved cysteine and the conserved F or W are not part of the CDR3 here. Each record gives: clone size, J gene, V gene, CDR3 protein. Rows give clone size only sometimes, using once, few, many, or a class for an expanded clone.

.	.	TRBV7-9	ASSPRLTFAGLSYNEQY
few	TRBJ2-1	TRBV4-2	ASSQRTSGSSYNEQF
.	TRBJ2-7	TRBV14	ASSLQPIGNDEQY
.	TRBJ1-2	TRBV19	ASSIRFSTTNYGYT
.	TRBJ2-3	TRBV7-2	ASKSGRNADTQY
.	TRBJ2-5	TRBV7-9	ASSWFRQETQY
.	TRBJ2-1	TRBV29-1	SVELRAGAHRF
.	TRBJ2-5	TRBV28	ASLEREKETQY
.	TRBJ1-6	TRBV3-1	ASASGGSPLH
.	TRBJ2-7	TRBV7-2	ASSFLLINEQY
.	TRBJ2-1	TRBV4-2	ASNQGRVRDSYNEQF
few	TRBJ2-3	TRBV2	ASRPGRTDTQY
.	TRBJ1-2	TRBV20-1	SASWAGAGYT
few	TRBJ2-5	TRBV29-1	SVGPNQETQY
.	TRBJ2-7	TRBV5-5	ASSLWDASSYEQY
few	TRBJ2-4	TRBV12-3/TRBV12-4	ASSLAVREGYEQY
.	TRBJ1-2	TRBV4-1	ASSQERQTHYT
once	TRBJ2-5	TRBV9	VSSVGQFGETQY